These 27 T cell receptor beta chains were sequenced from one sample in a study of shared clonotypes between healthy human individuals. The method was immunoSEQ multiplex PCR; TCRdb's version includes in-frame clones alone and lacks a portion of them. The sample records around 1.1 million clones, around 78% being singletons. Sample: memory CD4+ T cells from PBMCs. Subset of the sample: CD45RA-negative fraction. All receptors come from a man younger than 35 in good health. Some clones in this sample may be carry-over from other donors' samples.

V usage is TRBV28 and J usage is TRBJ1-1, with D hard to call. The CDR3 totals 15 residues. Trimming took 5 bases from V and 3 from J, leaving 16 bases between them. Germline V lookup: CDR1 MDHEN, CDR2 SYDVKM. The CDR3 region has the DNA TGTGCCAGCAGTAACGCCGGGGAGGGTGACACTGAAGCTTTCTTT. Residues: CASSNAGEGDTEAFF. The full variable domain, completed using reference TRBV28 and TRBJ1-1, is DVKVTQSSRYLVKRTGEKVFLECVQDMDHENMFWYRQDPGLGLRLIYFSYDVKMKEKGDIPEGYSVSREKKERFSLILESASTNQTSMYLCASSNAGEGDTEAFFGQGTRLTVV.

The gene calls are TRBV15 and TRBJ1-4; possibly TRBD1 for D (6 bases). The V end lost 1 base, the J end lost 7 bases, and 13 bases lay between the germline ends. Germline CDR1 reads LNHNV; CDR2 reads YYDKDF (reference sequence). The CDR3 runs 15 residues. The CDR3: CATSRAKGEGEKLFF. CDR3 nucleotides: TGTGCCACCAGCAGAGCAAAGGGGGAGGGTGAAAAACTGTTTTTT.

V gene TRBV5-1 combines with J gene TRBJ1-2, with 9 bases that match TRBD1. This CDR3 region has 13 residues. Germline V gene lookup returns CDR1 SGHRS and CDR2 YFSETQ. V lost 7 bases, J lost 4 bases, and 5 bases stayed unmatched. In DNA form, the CDR3 reads TGCGCCAGCTTAGGACAGGGGAGCTATGGCTACACCTTC. Its protein is CASLGQGSYGYTF.

CDR3 coding DNA: TGCAGTGCACCCAAATTAGGAAAACTGTTTTTT. It codes for CSAPKLGKLFF. The chain carries TRBV20-1 and TRBJ1-4; D gene ambiguous. Germline CDR1 DFQATT, CDR2 SNEGSKA (reference sequence). This CDR3 comprises 11 residues. Trimming pared 6 bases from V and 10 bases from J, leaving 12 bases between.

This clone has a single count. V and J are TRBV30 and TRBJ1-2; TRBD1 matches 7 bases. The CDR3 consists of 15 residues. The V gene end was trimmed by 3 bases and the J gene end by 8 bases; junction bases not matched to a gene: 15. Per the germline V gene, CDR1 is GTSNPN and CDR2 is SVGIG (reference sequence). The CDR3 loop is CAWRAPDRASVGYTF. CDR3 in DNA: TGTGCCTGGAGAGCCCCCGACAGGGCCTCCGTCGGCTACACCTTC.

The CDR3 protein is CASSGQVVSYNEQFF. The CDR3 nucleotides read TGTGCCAGCAGTGGACAGGTGGTCTCCTACAATGAGCAGTTCTTC. The gene calls are TRBV6-1 and TRBJ2-1; D may be TRBD1 (6 bases). V was clipped by 4 bases and J by 0 bases, with 10 bases between them. The CDR3 has 15 amino acids. Germline V gene data show CDR1 as MNHNS and CDR2 as SASEGT.

J is TRBJ2-5 and V is TRBV11-2, with TRBD2 matching over 12 bases. CDR1 and CDR2 (germline): SGHAT, FQNNGV. The CDR3 has 16 amino acids. V gave up 1 base and J gave up 4 bases; unmatched junction bases: 4. CDR3 sequence (DNA): TGTGCCAGCAGCTTAGGGACTAGCGGGACCCGAGAGACCCAGTACTTC. It is translated as CASSLGTSGTRETQYF.

V gene TRBV28 combines with J gene TRBJ2-5; TRBD1 agrees at 9 bases. V was pared by 6 bases and J by 5 bases, with 10 bases of the junction left unmatched. Germline CDR1 MDHEN, CDR2 SYDVKM. The CDR3 covers 15 residues. CDR3 residues: CASRTPGTGSETQYF. CDR3 DNA sequence: TGTGCCAGCAGGACCCCCGGGACAGGGAGTGAGACCCAGTACTTC.

This chain uses TRBV15 with TRBJ2-7, with D tentatively TRBD1 (6 bases). This CDR3 comprises 15 residues. The ends were cut back, 0 bases at V and 5 bases at J, with 14 bases in the middle. Germline V CDR1 and CDR2: LNHNV, YYDKDF (reference sequence). The CDR3 nucleotides read TGTGCCACCAGCAGAGATCGGGCAGGGGCTAACGAGCAGTACTTC. Its translation: CATSRDRAGANEQYF.

The V gene is TRBV2, the J gene TRBJ2-5; D possibly corresponds to TRBD1 (5 bases). V was shortened by 0 bases and J by 5 bases, with 13 bases between the two germline ends. Germline assignment: CDR1 SNHLY and CDR2 FYNNEI. CDR3 length: 15 amino acids. Here the CDR3 DNA reads TGTGCCAGCAGTGAAGCGGAAGGGGTCGGGGAGACCCAGTACTTC. Translation: CASSEAEGVGETQYF.

This clone was detected many times. This rearrangement joins TRBV7-2 to TRBJ2-1; D might be TRBD1 (6 bases). V lost 1 base and J 14 bases, leaving 15 bases between the germline ends. The CDR3 runs 13 residues. Germline V gene sequence: CDR1 SGHTA, CDR2 FQGNSA. CDR3 coding DNA: TGTGCCAGCAGCTTAGAATCGGGCAGGGGTGAGTTCTTC. Its translation: CASSLESGRGEFF.

The rearrangement links TRBV30 to TRBJ2-1, with 9 bases fitting TRBD2. J lost 0 bases, V lost 4 bases, and 4 bases had no gene match. This CDR3 is 15 amino acids long. Germline V lookup: CDR1 GTSNPN, CDR2 SVGIG (reference sequence). CDR3: CAWTQLAGSYNEQFF. The CDR3 DNA reads as TGTGCCTGGACCCAACTAGCGGGCTCCTACAATGAGCAGTTCTTC.

This chain joins TRBV5-1 and TRBJ1-1; D is possibly TRBD1 (5 bases). Germline assignment: CDR1 SGHRS and CDR2 YFSETQ. This CDR3 region has 13 residues. Trimming pared 0 bases from V and 7 bases from J, leaving 10 bases between. The CDR3 here is CASSLGRDGEAFF. DNA for the CDR3: TGCGCCAGCAGCTTGGGTCGGGACGGTGAAGCTTTCTTT.

The V call is TRBV4-1, the J call TRBJ2-5; D gene ambiguous. With the DNA end fitting TRBJ2-7 better, the J assignment may be wrong. This CDR3 is 16 amino acids long. Germline CDR1 MGHRA, CDR2 YSYEKL. The CDR3: CASSQGLSRQSYEQYF. The CDR3 coding sequence is TGCGCCAGCAGCCAAGGGCTTTCCAGGCAGTCCTACGAGCAGTACTTC.

The V gene is TRBV11-2, the J gene TRBJ1-4, with D perhaps matching TRBD1 (5 bases). Germline V lookup: CDR1 SGHAT, CDR2 FQNNGV. CDR3 length equals 17 residues. Trimming pared 8 bases from V and 6 bases from J, leaving 25 bases between. The CDR3 nucleotides are TGTGCCAGCGGACGTTCCGGGACTCCTACGGGCGATGAAAAACTGTTTTTT. Translated: CASGRSGTPTGDEKLFF.

This clone appeared a few times. This chain uses TRBV28 with TRBJ1-2, with 7 bases identical to TRBD1. Germline lookup yields CDR1 MDHEN and CDR2 SYDVKM. This CDR3 spans 14 amino acids. J gave up 8 bases and V 8 bases, and 14 bases lay outside the gene matches. In DNA form, the CDR3 reads TGTGCCAGCCTTGGAACAGGGGCCGGTGGGGGCTACACCTTC. Translated: CASLGTGAGGGYTF.

The chain is built from TRBV19 and TRBJ2-6; 8 nucleotides align to TRBD2. CDR3 length: 17 residues. CDR1 LNHDA and CDR2 SQIVND come from the germline V gene (reference sequence). J was trimmed by 1 base and V by 3 bases; bases with no gene match: 5. The CDR3 DNA sequence: TGTGCCAGTAGTATTCTAGCGGGTCCTTCTGGGGCCAACGTCCTGACTTTC. It is translated as CASSILAGPSGANVLTF.

The rearrangement links TRBV20-1 to TRBJ2-5; no definite D call. The J call may be mistaken, given a closer DNA end match to TRBJ2-7. The CDR3 length is 11 residues. Germline CDR1 DFQATT, CDR2 SNEGSKA (reference sequence). In DNA form, the CDR3 reads TGCAGCGGTGTTAGATCATACGAGCAGTACTTC. Protein sequence: CSGVRSYEQYF.

The rearrangement uses TRBV11-2 and TRBJ2-6; D may correspond to TRBD1 or TRBD2 (6 bases each). Germline loops: CDR1 SGHAT, CDR2 FQNNGV. The V end was cut by 5 bases, the J end by 0 bases, with 14 bases between. CDR3 size: 17 residues. CDR3 amino acids: CASSRDGGLSGANVLTF. CDR3 bases: TGTGCCAGCAGCAGGGACGGGGGCCTCTCTGGGGCCAACGTCCTGACTTTC.

This clone was seen ten or more times. J is TRBJ1-1 and V is TRBV4-1; the match to TRBD1 covers 7 bases. Germline V lookup: CDR1 MGHRA, CDR2 YSYEKL. This CDR3 has 15 residues. V lost 5 bases, J lost 4 bases, and 10 bases stayed unmatched. The chain's CDR3 is CASSAPQGRGTEAFF. The CDR3 nucleotides read TGCGCCAGCAGCGCGCCACAGGGGAGAGGCACTGAAGCTTTCTTT.

The V gene is TRBV19, the J gene TRBJ1-2; D unresolved. The CDR3 is 15 amino acids. V lost 6 bases and J lost 7, with 21 bases in between. Per germline, CDR1 LNHDA and CDR2 SQIVND (reference sequence). CDR3 coding DNA: TGTGCCAGTAGCCCTAATGAAGACCCTTCGGGTGGCTACACCTTC. Protein product: CASSPNEDPSGGYTF.

CDR3 in amino acids: CASSRDSKGTQYF. In DNA, the CDR3 is TGTGCCAGCAGCCGTGACAGCAAAGGGACCCAGTACTTC. The chain uses TRBV11-3 and TRBJ2-5, with D maybe TRBD1 (5 bases). The CDR3 contains 13 residues. Germline V gene sequence: CDR1 SGHNT, CDR2 YENEEA. V dropped 5 bases and J dropped 7 bases, with 14 bases sitting between them.

The chain employs TRBV6-6 and TRBJ2-5, with 8 bases that match TRBD2. V trimming: 6 bases; J trimming: 5 bases; junction bases outside the gene matches: 8. Per the germline V gene, CDR1 is MNHNY and CDR2 is SVGAGI (reference sequence). The CDR3 is made up of 14 amino acids. DNA of the CDR3: TGTGCCAGCAGGAGGACTAGCATAGACGAGACCCAGTACTTC. Translation gives CASRRTSIDETQYF.

The V gene is TRBV28, the J gene TRBJ2-7; no clear D. Between the trimmed V and J ends, which lost 3 bases and 5 bases, there was a span of 8 bases. The germline gives CDR1 MDHEN, CDR2 SYDVKM. CDR3 length: 12 residues. The CDR3 coding sequence is TGTGCCAGCAGTTTGTTACGCGACGAGCAGTACTTC. Translating it yields CASSLLRDEQYF.

The rearrangement uses TRBV2 and TRBJ2-7; the match to TRBD2 covers 8 bases. Unmatched junction bases numbered 12, after V lost 7 bases and J lost 4 bases. CDR1 is SNHLY, CDR2 FYNNEI, per germline. The CDR3 consists of 15 residues. The CDR3 is CASIPGGGREYEQYF. The CDR3 DNA reads TGTGCCAGCATCCCCGGGGGGGGACGGGAGTACGAGCAGTACTTC.

The V gene is TRBV18, the J gene TRBJ1-1; TRBD1 might be the D (5 bases). The CDR3 runs 13 residues. Trimming stripped 2 bases from V and 5 bases from J, with 9 bases between. CDR1 is KGHSH, CDR2 LQKENI, per germline. The CDR3 DNA is TGTGCCAGCTCACCAACCAGGGAGACTGAAGCTTTCTTT. Protein: CASSPTRETEAFF.

V gene TRBV16 combines with J gene TRBJ1-1; the match to TRBD1 covers 9 bases. This CDR3 is built from 14 residues. Looked up from germline, CDR1 is KGHSY and CDR2 is FQNENV. Trimming cost V 2 bases and J 5 bases; bases outside gene matches: 3. The CDR3 region has the DNA TGTGCCAGCAGCCAAAGGACAGGGGTGACTGAAGCTTTCTTT. Translated, it gives CASSQRTGVTEAFF.